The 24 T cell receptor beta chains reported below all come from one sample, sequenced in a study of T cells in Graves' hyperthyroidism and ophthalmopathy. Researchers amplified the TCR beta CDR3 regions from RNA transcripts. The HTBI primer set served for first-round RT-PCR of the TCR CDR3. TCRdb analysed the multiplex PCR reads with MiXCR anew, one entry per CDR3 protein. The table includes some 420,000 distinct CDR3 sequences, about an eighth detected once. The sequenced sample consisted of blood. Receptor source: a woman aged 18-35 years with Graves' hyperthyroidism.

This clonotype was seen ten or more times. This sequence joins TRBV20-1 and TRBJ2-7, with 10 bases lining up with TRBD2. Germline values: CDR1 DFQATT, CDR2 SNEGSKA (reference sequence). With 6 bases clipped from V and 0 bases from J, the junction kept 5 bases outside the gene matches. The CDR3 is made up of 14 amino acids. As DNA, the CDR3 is TGCAGTGCGGGACTAGCGCTGACCTCCTACGAGCAGTACTTC. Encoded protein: CSAGLALTSYEQYF.

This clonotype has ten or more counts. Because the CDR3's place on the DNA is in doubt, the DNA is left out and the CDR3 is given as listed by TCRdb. CDR3 residues: CASSTSDRGQPKETQYF. The chain employs TRBV28 and TRBJ2-5; TRBD1 is the table's D call and was not checked against the DNA. The CDR3 sequence runs 17 residues, both termini included. Germline V gives CDR1 MDHEN, CDR2 SYDVKM.

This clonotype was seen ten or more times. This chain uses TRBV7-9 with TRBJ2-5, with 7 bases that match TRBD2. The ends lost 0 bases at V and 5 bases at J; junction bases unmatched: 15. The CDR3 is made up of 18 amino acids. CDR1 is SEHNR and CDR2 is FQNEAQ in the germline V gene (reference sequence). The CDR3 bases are TGTGCCAGCAGCTTAGCGGAGGGCCTAGCGGCCAGGTGGGAGACCCAGTACTTC. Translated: CASSLAEGLAARWETQYF. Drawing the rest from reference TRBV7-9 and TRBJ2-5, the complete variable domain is DTGVSQNPRHKITKRGQNVTFRCDPISEHNRLYWYRQTLGQGPEFLTYFQNEAQLEKSRLLSDRFSAERPKGSFSTLEIQRTEQGDSAMYLCASSLAEGLAARWETQYFGPGTRLLVL.

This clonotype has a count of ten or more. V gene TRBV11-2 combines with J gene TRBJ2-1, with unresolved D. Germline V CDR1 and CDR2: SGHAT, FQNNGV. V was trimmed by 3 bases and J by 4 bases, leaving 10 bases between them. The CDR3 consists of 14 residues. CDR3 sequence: CASSLIPGYNEQFF. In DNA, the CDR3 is TGTGCCAGCAGCTTGATCCCGGGTTACAATGAGCAGTTCTTC.

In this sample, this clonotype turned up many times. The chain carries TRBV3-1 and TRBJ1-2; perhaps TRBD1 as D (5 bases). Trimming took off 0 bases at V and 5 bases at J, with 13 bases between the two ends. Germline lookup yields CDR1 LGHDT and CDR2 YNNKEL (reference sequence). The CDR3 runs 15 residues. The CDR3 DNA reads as TGTGCCAGCAGCCAAGATACGGGGCGCAGGTATGGCTACACCTTC. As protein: CASSQDTGRRYGYTF.

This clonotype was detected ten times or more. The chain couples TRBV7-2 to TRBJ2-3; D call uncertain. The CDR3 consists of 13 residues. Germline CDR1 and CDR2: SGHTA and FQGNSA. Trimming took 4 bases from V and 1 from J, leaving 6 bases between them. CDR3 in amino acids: CASSSLRTDTQYF. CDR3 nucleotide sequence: TGTGCCAGCAGCTCGCTTCGCACAGATACGCAGTATTTT. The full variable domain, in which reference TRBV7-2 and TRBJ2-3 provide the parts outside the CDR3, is GAGVSQSPSNKVTEKGKDVELRCDPISGHTALYWYRQSLGQGLEFLIYFQGNSAPDKSGLPSDRFSAERTGGSVSTLTIQRTQQEDSAVYLCASSSLRTDTQYFGPGTRLTVL.

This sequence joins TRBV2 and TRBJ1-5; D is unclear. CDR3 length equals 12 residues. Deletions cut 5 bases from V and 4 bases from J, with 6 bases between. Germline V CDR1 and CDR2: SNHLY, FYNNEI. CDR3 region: CASSRRNQPQHF. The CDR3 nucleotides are TGTGCCAGCAGTCGCAGGAATCAGCCCCAGCATTTT. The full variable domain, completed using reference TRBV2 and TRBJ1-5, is EPEVTQTPSHQVTQMGQEVILRCVPISNHLYFYWYRQILGQKVEFLVSFYNNEISEKSEIFDDQFSVERPDGSNFTLKIRSTKLEDSAMYFCASSRRNQPQHFGDGTRLSIL.

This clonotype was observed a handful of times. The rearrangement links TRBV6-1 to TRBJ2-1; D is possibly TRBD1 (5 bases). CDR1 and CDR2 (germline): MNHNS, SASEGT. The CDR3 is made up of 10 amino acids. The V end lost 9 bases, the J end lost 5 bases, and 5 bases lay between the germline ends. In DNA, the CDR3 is TGTGCCAGAGGGGACAATGAGCAGTTCTTC. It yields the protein CARGDNEQFF.

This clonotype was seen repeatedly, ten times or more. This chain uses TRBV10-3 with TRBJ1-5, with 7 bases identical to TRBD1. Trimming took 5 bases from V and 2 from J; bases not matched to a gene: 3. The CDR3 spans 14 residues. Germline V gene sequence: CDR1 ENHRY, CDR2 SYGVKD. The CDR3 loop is CAISSDRGNQPQHF. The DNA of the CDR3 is TGTGCCATCAGTTCCGACAGGGGCAATCAGCCCCAGCATTTT.

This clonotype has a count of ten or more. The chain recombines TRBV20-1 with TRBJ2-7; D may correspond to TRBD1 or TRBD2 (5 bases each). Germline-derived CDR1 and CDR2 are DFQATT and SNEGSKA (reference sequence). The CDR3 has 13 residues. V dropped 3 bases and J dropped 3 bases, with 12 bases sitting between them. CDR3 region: CSARPPGRYEQYF. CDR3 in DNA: TGCAGTGCTAGGCCCCCGGGGCGCTACGAGCAGTACTTC.

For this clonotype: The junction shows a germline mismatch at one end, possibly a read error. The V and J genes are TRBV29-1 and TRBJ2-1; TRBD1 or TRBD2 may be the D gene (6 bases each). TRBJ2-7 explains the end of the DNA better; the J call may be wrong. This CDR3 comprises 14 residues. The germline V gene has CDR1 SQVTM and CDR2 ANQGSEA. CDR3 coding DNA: TGTAGCGTTGATGAAGGGGGGATGTACAATGAGCAGTACTTC. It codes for CSVDEGGMYNEQYF.

The CDR3 bases are TGCGCCAGCAGCCACCTCCCGACGGGGCAGCGGTCCTACGAGCAGTACTTC. It codes for CASSHLPTGQRSYEQYF. J is TRBJ2-7 and V is TRBV4-1, with D perhaps assigned TRBD1 or TRBD2 (5 bases each). CDR1 is MGHRA and CDR2 is YSYEKL in the germline V gene. This CDR3 has 17 residues. Trimming removed 3 bases from V and 1 base from J, with 19 bases in between.

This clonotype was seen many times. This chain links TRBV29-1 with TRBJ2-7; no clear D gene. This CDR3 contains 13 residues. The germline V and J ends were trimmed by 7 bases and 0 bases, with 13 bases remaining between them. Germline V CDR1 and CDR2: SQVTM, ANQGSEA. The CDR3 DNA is TGCAGCGCCAGGAGAGACTCCTCCTACGAGCAGTACTTC. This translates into CSARRDSSYEQYF.

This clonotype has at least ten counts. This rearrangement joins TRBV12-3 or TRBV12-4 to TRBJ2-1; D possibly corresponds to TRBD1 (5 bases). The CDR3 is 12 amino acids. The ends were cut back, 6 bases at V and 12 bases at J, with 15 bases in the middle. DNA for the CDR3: TGTGCCAGCAGCTTGGGCCCAGGGCGGCAGTTCTTC. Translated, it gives CASSLGPGRQFF.

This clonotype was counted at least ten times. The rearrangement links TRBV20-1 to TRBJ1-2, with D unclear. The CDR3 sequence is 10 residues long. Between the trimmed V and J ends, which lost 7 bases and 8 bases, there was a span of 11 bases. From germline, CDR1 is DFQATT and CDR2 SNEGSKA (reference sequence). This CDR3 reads CSVQTEGYTF. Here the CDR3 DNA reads TGCAGTGTACAGACGGAGGGCTACACCTTC.

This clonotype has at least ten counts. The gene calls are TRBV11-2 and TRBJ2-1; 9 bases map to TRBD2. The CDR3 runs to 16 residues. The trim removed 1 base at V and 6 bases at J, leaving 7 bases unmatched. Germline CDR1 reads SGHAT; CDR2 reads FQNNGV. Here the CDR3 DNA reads TGTGCCAGCAGCTTAGGTAGGCTAGCGGGAATCAATGAGCAGTTCTTC. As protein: CASSLGRLAGINEQFF.

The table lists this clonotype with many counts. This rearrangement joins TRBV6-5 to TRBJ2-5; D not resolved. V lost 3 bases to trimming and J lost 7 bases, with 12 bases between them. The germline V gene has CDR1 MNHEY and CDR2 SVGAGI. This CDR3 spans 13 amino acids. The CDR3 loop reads CASSYGPARTQYF. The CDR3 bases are TGTGCCAGCAGTTATGGGCCTGCTCGGACCCAGTACTTC.

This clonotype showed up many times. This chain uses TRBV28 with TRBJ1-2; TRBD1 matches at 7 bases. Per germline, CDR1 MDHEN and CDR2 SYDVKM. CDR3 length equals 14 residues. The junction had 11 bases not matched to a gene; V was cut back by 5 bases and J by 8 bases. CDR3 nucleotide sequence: TGTGCCAGCAGTCCTGAACCGACAGGGCGCGGCTACACCTTC. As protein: CASSPEPTGRGYTF.

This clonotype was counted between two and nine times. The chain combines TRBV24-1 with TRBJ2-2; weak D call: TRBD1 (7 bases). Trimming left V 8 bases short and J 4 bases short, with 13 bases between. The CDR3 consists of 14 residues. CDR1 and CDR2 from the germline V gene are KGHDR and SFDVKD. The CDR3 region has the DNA TGTGCCACCACGCGGGACAGTTCCACCGGGGAGCTGTTTTTT. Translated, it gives CATTRDSSTGELFF.

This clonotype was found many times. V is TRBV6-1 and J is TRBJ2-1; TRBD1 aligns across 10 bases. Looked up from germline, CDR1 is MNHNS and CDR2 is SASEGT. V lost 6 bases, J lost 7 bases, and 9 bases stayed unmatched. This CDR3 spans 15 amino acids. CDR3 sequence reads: CASRLRDRGGNEQFF. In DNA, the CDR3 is TGTGCCAGCAGACTCCGGGACAGGGGTGGAAATGAGCAGTTCTTC.

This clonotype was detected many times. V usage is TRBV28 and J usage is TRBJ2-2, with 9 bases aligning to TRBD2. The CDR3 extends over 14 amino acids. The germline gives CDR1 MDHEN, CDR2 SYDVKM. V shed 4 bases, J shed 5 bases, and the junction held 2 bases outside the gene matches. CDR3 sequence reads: CASSSLAGTGELFF. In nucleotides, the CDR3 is TGTGCCAGCAGTTCTCTAGCGGGGACCGGGGAGCTGTTTTTT.

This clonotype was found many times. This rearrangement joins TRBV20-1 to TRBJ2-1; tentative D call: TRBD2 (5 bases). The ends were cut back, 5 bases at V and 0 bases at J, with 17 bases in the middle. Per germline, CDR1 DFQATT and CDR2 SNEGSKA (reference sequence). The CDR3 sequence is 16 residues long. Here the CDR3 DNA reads TGCAGTGCTCGAGTCTCTATGGGGAGCTCCTACAATGAGCAGTTCTTC. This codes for CSARVSMGSSYNEQFF.

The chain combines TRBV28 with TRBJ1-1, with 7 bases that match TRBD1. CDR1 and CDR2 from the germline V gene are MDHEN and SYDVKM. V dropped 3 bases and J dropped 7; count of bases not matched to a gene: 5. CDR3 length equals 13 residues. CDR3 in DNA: TGTGCCAGCAGTTTGAGGGGGCAAGGTGAAGCTTTCTTT. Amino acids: CASSLRGQGEAFF.

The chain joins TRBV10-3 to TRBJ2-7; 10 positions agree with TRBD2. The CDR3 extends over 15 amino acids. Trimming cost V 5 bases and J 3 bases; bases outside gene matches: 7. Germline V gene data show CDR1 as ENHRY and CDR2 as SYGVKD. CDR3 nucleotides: TGTGCCATCAGTCCTAGCGGGAGTCACAACTACGAGCAGTACTTC. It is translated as CAISPSGSHNYEQYF.